Sequencing of this TCR beta chain was carried out in a study of shared clonotypes between healthy human individuals. The CDR3 extends over 15 amino acids. Trimming removed 3 bases from V and 5 bases from J; junction bases left unmatched: 5. Per germline, CDR1 KGHSH and CDR2 LQKENI. Measured with immunoSEQ multiplex PCR; TCRdb has only the in-frame clones, and not every one. The data contain hundreds of thousands of clones, around 74% of them singletons. Partitioning of CD4+ cells yielded a CD45RA+ naive subset and a CD45RA-negative memory subset. V gene TRBV18 combines with J gene TRBJ2-5; 11 bases line up with TRBD1. This clonotype was sampled from a man aged 30 to 39 in good health. The sequencing sample was made of memory CD4+ T cells sorted from blood. Subset: CD45RA-negative fraction. The CDR3 bases are TGTGCCAGCTCACCGAGGACAGGGGGCGCGGAGACCCAGTACTTC. It is translated as CASSPRTGGAETQYF. The whole variable domain, remainder taken from reference TRBV18 and TRBJ2-5, is NAGVMQNPRHLVRRRGQEARLRCSPMKGHSHVYWYRQLPEEGLKFMVYLQKENIIDESGMPKERFSAEFPKEGPSILRIQQVVRGDSAAYFCASSPRTGGAETQYFGPGTRLLVL.